This T cell receptor beta chain was captured by sequencing in a study of T-cell reconstitution after alpha-beta-depleted transplantation in children. The sample holds a few counts of this clonotype. TCRbeta library preparation incorporated unique molecular identifiers. TCRdb itself ran the PCR reads through MiXCR, one entry per CDR3 protein. The sample lists roughly 610,000 distinct CDR3 sequences; roughly a tenth were seen once. Germline loops: CDR1 SGHRS, CDR2 YFSETQ. Trimming removed 0 bases from V and 0 bases from J, with 8 bases in between. The CDR3 is 15 amino acids. The TCR originated in a human donor who donated a stem cell graft to a child with acute myeloid leukemia. This material consisted of PBMCs from the stem cell graft donor, taken from the stem cell graft. This sequence joins TRBV5-1 and TRBJ2-3; D is undetermined. The CDR3 is CASSLDLRSTDTQYF. CDR3 nucleotides: TGCGCCAGCAGCTTGGATCTTAGAAGCACAGATACGCAGTATTTT.